These T cell receptor beta chains were read from a single sample in a study of T cells after yellow fever vaccination. Using its own MiXCR run on the 5' RACE reads, TCRdb lists one record per CDR3 protein. The table has hundreds of thousands of distinct CDR3 sequences, about 14% seen once. The source material was PBMCs, sampled on the day of the yellow fever booster vaccination. Receptor source: a man aged 25 to 45 who received the YFV17D yellow fever vaccine. Each CDR3 is given with its conserved first and last residue. A D gene is named only where the DNA matches it firmly. Size values are once, few and many counts, or a class for expanded clones, and some rows have none.

CDR3: CASSKDRNLAVGTGELFF
DNA: TGTGCCAGCAGTAAGGACAGGAATTTAGCAGTGGGCACCGGGGAGCTGTTTTTT
J: TRBJ2-2
size: NA
V: TRBV11-1
D: TRBD1

CDR3: CASSLQGGHQPQHF
DNA: TGTGCCAGCAGTCTACAGGGTGGGCATCAGCCCCAGCATTTT
J: TRBJ1-5
size: NA
V: TRBV27
D: NA

CDR3: CASSLGATDEQYF
DNA: TGCGCCAGCAGCTTGGGGGCGACAGACGAGCAGTACTTC
J: TRBJ2-7
size: few
V: TRBV5-1
D: NA

CDR3: CASSLFPSARGNEQYF
DNA: TGTGCCAGCAGTTTGTTTCCTTCGGCCAGGGGCAACGAGCAGTACTTC
J: TRBJ2-7
size: NA
V: TRBV12-3/TRBV12-4
D: NA

CDR3: CASPATDFMGTSGRAGTDTQYF
DNA: TGTGCCAGCCCAGCAACCGACTTCATGGGGACTAGCGGGAGGGCCGGCACAGATACGCAGTATTTT
J: TRBJ2-3
size: few
V: TRBV6-4
D: TRBD2

CDR3: CASGAGTGPYEQYF
DNA: TGTGCCTCGGGGGCTGGGACAGGTCCCTACGAGCAGTACTTC
J: TRBJ2-7
size: once
V: TRBV10-3
D: TRBD1

CDR3: CAIRGQADNQPQHF
DNA: TGTGCCATCAGGGGACAGGCCGACAATCAGCCCCAGCATTTT
J: TRBJ1-5
size: few
V: TRBV10-3
D: TRBD1

CDR3: CASSYSLQTYEQYF
DNA: TGTGCCAGCAGTTACTCTCTCCAAACCTACGAGCAGTACTTC
J: TRBJ2-7
size: NA
V: TRBV6-5
D: NA

CDR3: CASSLGNRVYEQYF
DNA: TGTGCCAGCAGTTTAGGTAACAGGGTTTACGAGCAGTACTTC
J: TRBJ2-7
size: NA
V: TRBV12-3/TRBV12-4
D: NA

CDR3: CATSDLSGKHPGELFF
DNA: TGTGCCACCAGTGATTTAAGTGGGAAGCATCCCGGGGAGCTGTTTTTT
J: TRBJ2-2
size: few
V: TRBV24-1
D: NA

CDR3: CASSLEAARGKSYEQYF
DNA: TGTGCCAGCAGCTTAGAGGCGGCCCGGGGAAAATCCTACGAGCAGTACTTC
J: TRBJ2-7
size: NA
V: TRBV7-9
D: NA

CDR3: CASSLYSFGRQGRDTQYF
DNA: TGTGCCAGCAGTTTATATAGTTTCGGGAGACAGGGCCGAGATACGCAGTATTTT
J: TRBJ2-3
size: few
V: TRBV28
D: NA

CDR3: CATSDLGTSGREADTQYF
DNA: TGTGCCACCAGTGACTTAGGGACTAGCGGGAGGGAAGCAGATACGCAGTATTTT
J: TRBJ2-3
size: NA
V: TRBV24-1
D: TRBD2

CDR3: CASSSHPLDIFILYNEQFF
DNA: TGTGCCAGCAGCTCCCACCCCCTAGACATCTTCATCCTTTACAATGAGCAGTTCTTC
J: TRBJ2-1
size: NA
V: TRBV7-4
D: NA

CDR3: CASSSGGLAGSHEQYF
DNA: TGTGCCAGCAGCTCGGGTGGGCTAGCGGGGTCCCACGAGCAGTACTTC
J: TRBJ2-7
size: few
V: TRBV5-4
D: TRBD2

CDR3: CSARDVADSLKATQYF
DNA: TGCAGTGCTAGAGACGTAGCGGACTCCCTTAAGGCGACCCAGTACTTC
J: TRBJ2-5
size: NA
V: TRBV20-1
D: NA

CDR3: CASSSSGSAREQYF
DNA: NA
J: TRBJ2-7
size: few
V: TRBV28
D: NA

CDR3: CASSFGGSSQLEFF
DNA: TGCGCCAGCAGCTTCGGCGGGAGCTCGCAATTGGAGTTCTTC
J: TRBJ2-1
size: NA
V: TRBV5-1
D: TRBD2

CDR3: CTTSELAAFF
DNA: TGCACTACCTCGGAGTTAGCAGCTTTCTTT
J: TRBJ1-1
size: few
V: TRBV20-1
D: NA

CDR3: CASSLGRWVGRPYEQYF
DNA: TGTGCCAGCAGCTTAGGGAGATGGGTCGGGAGGCCCTACGAGCAGTACTTC
J: TRBJ2-7
size: NA
V: TRBV7-2
D: TRBD2

CDR3: CASSLGYTVAQHF
DNA: TGTGCCAGCAGCTTAGGATATACGGTAGCCCAGCATTTT
J: TRBJ1-5
size: NA
V: TRBV7-2
D: NA

CDR3: CASSQGPGSIVAGANVLTF
DNA: TGTGCCAGCAGCCAAGGGCCGGGCAGCATAGTAGCTGGGGCCAACGTCCTGACTTTC
J: TRBJ2-6
size: NA
V: TRBV7-3
D: NA

CDR3: CASSRMGGTDTQYF
DNA: TGTGCCAGCAGCCGTATGGGGGGCACAGATACGCAGTATTTT
J: TRBJ2-3
size: many
V: TRBV7-2
D: NA

CDR3: CASSQESSHNEQFF
DNA: TGCGCCAGCAGCCAAGAATCTTCACACAATGAGCAGTTCTTC
J: TRBJ2-1
size: many
V: TRBV4-3
D: NA

CDR3: CASSSSAGAAETQYF
DNA: TGTGCCAGCAGCTCATCAGCGGGAGCGGCAGAGACCCAGTACTTC
J: TRBJ2-5
size: few
V: TRBV7-2
D: TRBD2

CDR3: CSVEFGTGQSEQFF
DNA: TGCAGCGTCGAATTTGGGACAGGCCAGAGTGAGCAGTTCTTC
J: TRBJ2-1
size: NA
V: TRBV29-1
D: TRBD1

CDR3: CASSERLAGDNEQFF
DNA: TGCGCCAGCAGTGAAAGGCTAGCGGGGGACAATGAGCAGTTCTTC
J: TRBJ2-1
size: few
V: TRBV10-1
D: TRBD2

CDR3: CASSYVSGTGAYEQYF
DNA: TGCGCCAGCAGCTACGTCTCAGGGACAGGGGCTTACGAGCAGTACTTC
J: TRBJ2-7
size: NA
V: TRBV5-1
D: TRBD1

CDR3: CASSYGSPTSYEQYF
DNA: TGTGCCAGCAGTTATGGCAGCCCTACCTCCTACGAGCAGTACTTC
J: TRBJ2-7
size: few
V: TRBV6-5
D: NA

CDR3: CRGGPSYNEQFF
DNA: TGCAGGGGAGGGCCCTCCTACAATGAGCAGTTCTTC
J: TRBJ2-1
size: few
V: TRBV20-1
D: TRBD2

CDR3: CSSPSGNTEAFF
DNA: TGCAGCTCCCCCTCAGGGAACACTGAAGCTTTCTTT
J: TRBJ1-1
size: NA
V: TRBV29-1
D: NA

CDR3: CASSRPGGYYEQYF
DNA: TGTGCCAGCAGCCGACCGGGGGGCTACTACGAGCAGTACTTC
J: TRBJ2-7
size: few
V: TRBV4-2
D: NA

CDR3: CAISEGIETQYF
DNA: TGTGCCATCAGCGAGGGGATAGAGACCCAGTACTTC
J: TRBJ2-5
size: NA
V: TRBV10-3
D: NA

CDR3: CASSPQVPPILTDTQYF
DNA: TGTGCCAGCAGCCCGCAGGTCCCTCCTATCCTCACAGATACGCAGTATTTT
J: TRBJ2-3
size: NA
V: TRBV5-6
D: NA

CDR3: CASRAALQINEKLFF
DNA: TGCGCCAGCAGAGCAGCGTTACAGATTAATGAAAAACTGTTTTTT
J: TRBJ1-4
size: few
V: TRBV4-3
D: NA

CDR3: CSAPTGGSSGELFF
DNA: TGCAGCGCCCCCACAGGGGGTTCCTCCGGGGAGCTGTTTTTT
J: TRBJ2-2
size: few
V: TRBV29-1
D: TRBD1

CDR3: CASSLASGRSTDTQYF
DNA: TGTGCCAGCAGTTTGGCTAGCGGGAGGAGCACAGATACGCAGTATTTT
J: TRBJ2-3
size: many
V: TRBV28
D: TRBD2

CDR3: CASSQEVGGPGTQYF
DNA: TGCGCCAGCAGCCAAGAAGTTGGTGGGCCGGGGACCCAGTACTTC
J: TRBJ2-5
size: NA
V: TRBV4-3
D: NA

CDR3: CATHRLQGANVGETQYF
DNA: TGTGCCACCCACAGGTTACAGGGGGCAAATGTCGGGGAGACCCAGTACTTC
J: TRBJ2-5
size: few
V: TRBV15
D: TRBD1

CDR3: CASSLEDRVPDTQYF
DNA: TGCGCCAGCAGCTTGGAGGACAGGGTTCCAGATACGCAGTATTTT
J: TRBJ2-3
size: NA
V: TRBV5-1
D: TRBD1

CDR3: CASSSYTGEQYF
DNA: TGTGCCAGCAGCTCTTATACAGGGGAGCAGTACTTC
J: TRBJ2-7
size: NA
V: TRBV7-2
D: NA

CDR3: CASRWGTGGTEAFF
DNA: TGTGCCAGCAGGTGGGGGACTGGAGGCACTGAAGCTTTCTTT
J: TRBJ1-1
size: NA
V: TRBV6-2/TRBV6-3
D: NA

CDR3: CASSQDQTYNEQFF
DNA: TGCGCCAGCAGCCAAGATCAGACCTACAATGAGCAGTTCTTC
J: TRBJ2-1
size: few
V: TRBV4-3
D: NA

CDR3: CASSRIDEQFF
DNA: TGTGCCAGCAGCCGCATCGATGAGCAGTTCTTC
J: TRBJ2-1
size: NA
V: TRBV7-2
D: NA

CDR3: CASSGSSLYEQYF
DNA: TGTGCCAGCAGCGGCTCGTCCCTCTACGAGCAGTACTTC
J: TRBJ2-7
size: few
V: TRBV7-2
D: NA

CDR3: CSAREREWYTDTQYF
DNA: TGCAGTGCTAGAGAGCGGGAGTGGTACACAGATACGCAGTATTTT
J: TRBJ2-3
size: NA
V: TRBV20-1
D: TRBD2